These 9 T cell receptor beta chains came from one sample sequenced in a study of neurological immune-mediated disorders. TCRdb itself ran the 5' RACE reads through MiXCR, one entry per CDR3 protein. The table includes some 60,000 distinct CDR3 sequences, under 3% detected once. Input material: PBMCs. The receptor source for this set is a man in his fifties or sixties with multiple sclerosis.

Ten or more counts support this clonotype. This chain uses TRBV4-3 with TRBJ2-2; D assignment may be TRBD1 or TRBD2 (5 bases each). Germline CDR1 LGHNA, CDR2 YSLEER. The CDR3 is 15 amino acids. The V end was cut by 1 base, the J end by 3 bases, with 9 bases between. CDR3 region: CASSQGGWDTGELFF. The DNA of the CDR3 is TGCGCCAGCAGCCAAGGGGGGTGGGACACCGGGGAGCTGTTTTTT.

This clonotype has at least ten counts. V and J are TRBV2 and TRBJ1-6; TRBD1 might be the D (6 bases). The CDR3 has 16 amino acids. Looked up from germline, CDR1 is SNHLY and CDR2 is FYNNEI. The V gene lost 6 bases and the J gene lost 6 bases, with 18 bases spanning the gap. CDR3 DNA: TGTGCCAGCAGGCCCTCGGGGGGGGCCAGTAATTCACCCCTCCACTTT. Translating gives CASRPSGGASNSPLHF.

This clonotype was observed many times. The genes are TRBV7-2 and TRBJ2-2; 8 bases are a match to TRBD2. Germline V gives CDR1 SGHTA, CDR2 FQGNSA. V lost 0 bases, J lost 2 bases, and 2 bases stayed unmatched. This CDR3 has 16 residues. The CDR3 sequence: CASSLASGVNTGELFF. For the CDR3, the DNA is TGTGCCAGCAGCTTAGCTAGCGGGGTTAACACCGGGGAGCTGTTTTTT. The complete variable domain, with remaining parts taken from reference TRBV7-2 and TRBJ2-2, reads GAGVSQSPSNKVTEKGKDVELRCDPISGHTALYWYRQSLGQGLEFLIYFQGNSAPDKSGLPSDRFSAERTGGSVSTLTIQRTQQEDSAVYLCASSLASGVNTGELFFGEGSRLTVL.

This clonotype was recorded at least ten times. J is TRBJ1-5 and V is TRBV20-1, with D possibly matching TRBD1 (6 bases). Between the trimmed V and J ends, which lost 3 bases and 5 bases, there was a span of 14 bases. This CDR3 is built from 14 residues. Germline assignment: CDR1 DFQATT and CDR2 SNEGSKA (reference sequence). The CDR3 here is CSASMTGVDQPQHF. The CDR3 bases are TGCAGTGCTAGTATGACAGGAGTAGATCAGCCCCAGCATTTT.

At least ten counts were recorded for this clonotype. The CDR3 DNA sequence: TGTGCCAGCAGGTGGAAACGGGCCGAGCAGTACTTC. Translated: CASRWKRAEQYF. The chain carries TRBV6-1 and TRBJ2-7; D is ambiguous. CDR3 size: 12 residues. CDR1 and CDR2 from the germline V gene are MNHNS and SASEGT. The V end was cut by 6 bases, the J end by 6 bases, with 12 bases between.

This clonotype showed up many times. The V call is TRBV6-5, the J call TRBJ2-2; D unclear. The V gene's germline CDR1 is MNHEY and CDR2 SVGAGI. V lost 6 bases and J 7 bases, leaving 9 bases between the germline ends. The CDR3 is 12 residues long. CDR3 sequence: CASRNSGGELFF. The CDR3 nucleotides read TGTGCCAGCAGGAACTCGGGCGGGGAGCTGTTTTTT.

This clonotype was seen many times. This chain joins TRBV6-2 or TRBV6-3 and TRBJ2-1, with D uncertain. The CDR3 consists of 12 residues. The germline V and J ends were trimmed by 6 bases and 8 bases, with 11 bases remaining between them. Germline lookup yields CDR1 MNHEY and CDR2 SVGEGT. CDR3 nucleotide sequence: TGTGCCAGCAGCCAGAAACGGGATGAGCAGTTCTTC. It translates to CASSQKRDEQFF.

In its sample, this clonotype was seen many times. This chain connects TRBV6-2 or TRBV6-3 to TRBJ1-5; a possible D gene is TRBD1 (5 bases). Germline values: CDR1 MNHEY, CDR2 SVGEGT. V was shortened by 7 bases and J by 2 bases, with 15 bases between the two germline ends. The CDR3 has 15 residues. The CDR3 sequence is CASKGATHGNQPQHF. CDR3 DNA: TGTGCCAGCAAAGGGGCAACTCATGGCAATCAGCCCCAGCATTTT.

This clonotype appeared a few times. V is TRBV11-3 and J is TRBJ2-7, with 10 bases lining up with TRBD1. There are 15 residues in the CDR3. Germline CDR1 is SGHNT and CDR2 is YENEEA. The junction had 5 bases not matched to a gene; V was cut back by 3 bases and J by 3 bases. CDR3 DNA: TGTGCCAGCAGCTTCGCCGGGACAGGGGACTACGAGCAGTACTTC. It encodes CASSFAGTGDYEQYF.